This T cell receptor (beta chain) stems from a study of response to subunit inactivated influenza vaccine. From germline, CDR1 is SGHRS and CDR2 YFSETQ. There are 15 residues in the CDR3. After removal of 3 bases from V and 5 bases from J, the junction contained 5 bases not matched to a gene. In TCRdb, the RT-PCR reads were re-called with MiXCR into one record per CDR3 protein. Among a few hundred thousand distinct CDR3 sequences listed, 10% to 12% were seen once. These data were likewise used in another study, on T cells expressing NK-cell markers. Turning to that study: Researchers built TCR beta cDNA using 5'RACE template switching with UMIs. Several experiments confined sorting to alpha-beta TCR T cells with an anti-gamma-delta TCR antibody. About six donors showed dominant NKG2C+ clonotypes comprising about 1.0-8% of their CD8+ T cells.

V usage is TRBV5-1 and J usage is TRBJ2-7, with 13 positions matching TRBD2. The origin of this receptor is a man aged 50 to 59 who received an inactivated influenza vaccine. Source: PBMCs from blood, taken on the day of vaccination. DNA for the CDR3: TGCGCCAGCAGCTCCCAGACTAGCGGGAGGAACGAGCAGTACTTC. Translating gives CASSSQTSGRNEQYF.